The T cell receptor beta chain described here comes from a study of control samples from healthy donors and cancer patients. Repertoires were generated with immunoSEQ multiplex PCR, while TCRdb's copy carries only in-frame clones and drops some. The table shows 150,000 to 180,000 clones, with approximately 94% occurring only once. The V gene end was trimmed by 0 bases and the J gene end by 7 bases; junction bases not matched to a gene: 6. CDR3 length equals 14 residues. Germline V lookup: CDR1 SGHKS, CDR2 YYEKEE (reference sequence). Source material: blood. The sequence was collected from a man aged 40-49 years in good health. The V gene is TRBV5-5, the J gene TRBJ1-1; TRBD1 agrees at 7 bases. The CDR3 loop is CASSLAGTESEAFF. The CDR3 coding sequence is TGTGCCAGCAGCTTGGCCGGGACAGAAAGTGAAGCTTTCTTT.